This entry describes one T cell receptor beta chain. This sample is part of a study of T cell changes during pregnancy in multiple sclerosis. This table comes from immunoSEQ multiplex PCR, and its TCRdb copy is limited to in-frame clones, with some not included. The repertoire includes 18,000 or so clones, more than 70% of them detected once, and under 1.5% sits in the top ten. The CDR3 sequence is 14 residues long. Trimming left V 5 bases short and J 2 bases short, with 16 bases between. Germline V gene data show CDR1 as GTSNPN and CDR2 as SVGIG (reference sequence). Source: CD4+ T cells from peripheral blood mononuclear cells, taken in the first trimester of pregnancy. The receptor comes from a female donor in good health, enrolled as a control in a pregnancy study. The chain joins TRBV30 to TRBJ2-7, with D tentatively TRBD2 (6 bases). This chain's CDR3 is CAWVPLASPYEQYF. CDR3 nucleotides: TGTGCCTGGGTCCCACTAGCTTCCCCCTACGAGCAGTACTTC. Looking up the rest from reference TRBV30 and TRBJ2-7 gives the full variable domain: SQTIHQWPATLVQPVGSPLSLECTVEGTSNPNLYWYRQAAGRGLQLLFYSVGIGQISSEVPQNLSASRPQDRQFILSSKKLLLSDSGFYLCAWVPLASPYEQYFGPGTRLTVT.